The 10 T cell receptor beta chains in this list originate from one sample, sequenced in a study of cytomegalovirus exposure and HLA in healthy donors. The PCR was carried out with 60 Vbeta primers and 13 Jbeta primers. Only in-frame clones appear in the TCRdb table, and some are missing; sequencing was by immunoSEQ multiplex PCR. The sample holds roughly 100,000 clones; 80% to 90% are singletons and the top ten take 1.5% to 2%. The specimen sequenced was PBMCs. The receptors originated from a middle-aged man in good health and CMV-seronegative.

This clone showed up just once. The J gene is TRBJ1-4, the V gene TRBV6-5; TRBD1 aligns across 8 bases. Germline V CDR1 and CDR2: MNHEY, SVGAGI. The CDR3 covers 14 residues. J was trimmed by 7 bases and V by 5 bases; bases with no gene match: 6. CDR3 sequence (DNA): TGTGCCAGCAGTCAGACAGGGGAGGGTGAAAAACTGTTTTTT. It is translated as CASSQTGEGEKLFF.

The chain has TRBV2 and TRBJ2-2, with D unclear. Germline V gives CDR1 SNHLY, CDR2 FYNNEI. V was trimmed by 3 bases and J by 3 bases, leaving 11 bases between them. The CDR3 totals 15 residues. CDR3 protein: CASSDSGPDTGELFF. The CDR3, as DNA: TGTGCCAGCAGTGATTCGGGTCCGGACACCGGGGAGCTGTTTTTT.

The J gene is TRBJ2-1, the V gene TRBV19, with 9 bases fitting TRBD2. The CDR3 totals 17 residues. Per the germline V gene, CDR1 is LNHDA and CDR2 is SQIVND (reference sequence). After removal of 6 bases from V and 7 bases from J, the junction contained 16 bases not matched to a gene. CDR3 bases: TGTGCCAGTAGACCAGAGGTAGGGCGGGGGGGAGTAAATGAGCAGTTCTTC. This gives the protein CASRPEVGRGGVNEQFF. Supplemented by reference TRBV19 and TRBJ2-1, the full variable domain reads DGGITQSPKYLFRKEGQNVTLSCEQNLNHDAMYWYRQDPGQGLRLIYYSQIVNDFQKGDIAEGYSVSREKKESFPLTVTSAQKNPTAFYLCASRPEVGRGGVNEQFFGPGTRLTVL.

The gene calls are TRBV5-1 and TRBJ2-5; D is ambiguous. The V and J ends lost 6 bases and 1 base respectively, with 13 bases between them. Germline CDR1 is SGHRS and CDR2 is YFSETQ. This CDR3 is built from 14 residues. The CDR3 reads CASTMASVQETQYF. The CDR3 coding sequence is TGCGCCAGCACCATGGCCTCCGTCCAAGAGACCCAGTACTTC.

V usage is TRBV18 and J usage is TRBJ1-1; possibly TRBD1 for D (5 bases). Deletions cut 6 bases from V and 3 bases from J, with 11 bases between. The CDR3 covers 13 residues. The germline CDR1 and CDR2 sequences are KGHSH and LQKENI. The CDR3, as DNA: TGTGCCAGCTCCCGCCAGGGTGACACTGAAGCTTTCTTT. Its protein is CASSRQGDTEAFF. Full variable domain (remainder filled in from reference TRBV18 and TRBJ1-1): NAGVMQNPRHLVRRRGQEARLRCSPMKGHSHVYWYRQLPEEGLKFMVYLQKENIIDESGMPKERFSAEFPKEGPSILRIQQVVRGDSAAYFCASSRQGDTEAFFGQGTRLTVV.

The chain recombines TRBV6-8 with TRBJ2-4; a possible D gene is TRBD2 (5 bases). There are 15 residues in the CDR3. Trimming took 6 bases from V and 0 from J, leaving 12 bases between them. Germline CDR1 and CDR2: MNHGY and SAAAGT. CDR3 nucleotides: TGTGCCAGCAGAGACGGGGAGTTAGCCAAAAACATTCAGTACTTC. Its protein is CASRDGELAKNIQYF.

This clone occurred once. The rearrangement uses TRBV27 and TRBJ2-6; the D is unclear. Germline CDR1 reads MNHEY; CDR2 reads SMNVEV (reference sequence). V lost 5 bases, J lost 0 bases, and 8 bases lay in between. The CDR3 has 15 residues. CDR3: CASSPLSSGANVLTF. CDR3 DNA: TGTGCCAGCAGTCCGCTTAGCTCTGGGGCCAACGTCCTGACTTTC.

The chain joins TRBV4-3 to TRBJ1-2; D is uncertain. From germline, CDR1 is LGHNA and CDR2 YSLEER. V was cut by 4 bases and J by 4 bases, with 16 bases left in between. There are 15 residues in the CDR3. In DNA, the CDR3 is TGCGCCAGCAGCCCAAGACCGACTGGCTCCTATGGCTACACCTTC. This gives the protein CASSPRPTGSYGYTF.

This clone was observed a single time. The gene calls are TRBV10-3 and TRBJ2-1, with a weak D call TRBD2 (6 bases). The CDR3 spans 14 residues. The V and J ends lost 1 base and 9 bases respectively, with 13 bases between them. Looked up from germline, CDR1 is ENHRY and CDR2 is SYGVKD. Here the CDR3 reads CAISELGGNSEQFF. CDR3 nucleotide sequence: TGTGCCATCAGTGAGTTAGGAGGGAACAGTGAGCAGTTCTTC.

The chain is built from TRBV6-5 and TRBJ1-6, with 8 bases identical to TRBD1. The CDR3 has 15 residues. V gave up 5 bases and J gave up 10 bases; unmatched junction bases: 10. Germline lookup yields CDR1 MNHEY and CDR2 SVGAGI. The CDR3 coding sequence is TGTGCCAGCAGTACCTCAGGGGGCGCTGGGTCACCCCTCCACTTT. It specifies CASSTSGGAGSPLHF.